The 10 T cell receptor beta chains given below trace back to one sample, sequenced in a study of blood T cell repertoires in COVID-19. Here immunoSEQ multiplex PCR was the method, and the copy in TCRdb shows in-frame clones only, minus some. The sample holds 250,000 to 300,000 clones; 90% are singletons and the top ten take approximately 6%. The specimen sequenced was peripheral blood. All receptors come from a woman aged 45-65 years with COVID-19, enrolled during active disease.

V and J are TRBV5-1 and TRBJ2-1; the D gene is possibly TRBD1 (6 bases). V lost 0 bases and J lost 2, with 15 bases in between. The CDR3 has 17 residues. CDR1 SGHRS and CDR2 YFSETQ come from the germline V gene. The CDR3 nucleotides are TGCGCCAGCAGCTTGGCCAGGAACAGGGCAACCTACAATGAGCAGTTCTTC. It translates to CASSLARNRATYNEQFF.

The rearrangement links TRBV6-6 to TRBJ2-5; weak D call: TRBD2 (5 bases). The CDR3 length is 13 residues. Germline loops: CDR1 MNHNY, CDR2 SVGAGI (reference sequence). Trimming pared 2 bases from V and 5 bases from J, leaving 9 bases between. As DNA, the CDR3 is TGTGCCAGCAGTTACGGACTGATTGAGACCCAGTACTTC. It specifies CASSYGLIETQYF.

This clone occurred once. This chain connects TRBV7-9 to TRBJ2-1, with 9 bases lining up with TRBD2. Germline V CDR1 and CDR2: SEHNR, FQNEAQ (reference sequence). The CDR3 runs 19 residues. Trimming removed 5 bases from V and 2 bases from J; junction bases left unmatched: 16. This chain's CDR3 is CASSLRDTRLAETYNEQFF. CDR3 bases: TGTGCCAGCAGCCTCCGGGACACAAGACTAGCGGAAACCTACAATGAGCAGTTCTTC.

The genes are TRBV29-1 and TRBJ2-2, with TRBD1 matching over 8 bases. CDR3 length: 15 residues. The trim removed 2 bases at V and 5 bases at J, leaving 7 bases unmatched. Germline CDR1 reads SQVTM; CDR2 reads ANQGSEA. The CDR3 loop is CSVELGQGRTGELFF. The CDR3, as DNA: TGCAGCGTTGAATTAGGACAGGGTAGGACCGGGGAGCTGTTTTTT.

This chain links TRBV30 with TRBJ2-4; 11 nucleotides match TRBD2. The germline gives CDR1 GTSNPN, CDR2 SVGIG (reference sequence). The V and J ends lost 0 bases and 6 bases, in that order; junction bases with no gene match: 1. The CDR3 extends over 14 amino acids. The CDR3 DNA reads as TGTGCCTGGAGTGTTGGACTAGCGGGAAACATTCAGTACTTC. Translating it yields CAWSVGLAGNIQYF.

This chain connects TRBV7-7 to TRBJ2-1; 9 nucleotides align to TRBD2. This CDR3 is built from 16 residues. V was clipped by 4 bases and J by 9 bases; unmatched bases: 13. Germline values: CDR1 SSHAT, CDR2 FNYEAQ (reference sequence). The CDR3 loop reads CASSSQMLAGTSEQFF. CDR3 in DNA: TGTGCCAGCAGCTCCCAGATGCTAGCGGGGACTAGTGAGCAGTTCTTC. The full variable domain, rest sourced from reference TRBV7-7 and TRBJ2-1, is GAGVSQSPRYKVTKRGQDVTLRCDPISSHATLYWYQQALGQGPEFLTYFNYEAQPDKSGLPSDRFSAERPEGSISTLTIQRTEQRDSAMYRCASSSQMLAGTSEQFFGPGTRLTVL.

This clone was counted once. This chain uses TRBV29-1 with TRBJ1-2; 7 bases match TRBD1. CDR3 length equals 13 residues. In germline, CDR1 is SQVTM, CDR2 ANQGSEA. V was clipped by 2 bases and J by 1 base; unmatched bases: 1. The CDR3 is CSVENRGNYGYTF. As DNA, the CDR3 is TGCAGCGTTGAAAACAGGGGTAACTATGGCTACACCTTC.

This chain joins TRBV11-3 and TRBJ2-7; D is unclear. This CDR3 contains 11 residues. The germline V and J ends were trimmed by 4 bases and 2 bases, with 3 bases remaining between them. Germline values: CDR1 SGHNT, CDR2 YENEEA. In nucleotides, the CDR3 is TGTGCCAGCAGCTCAACCTACGAGCAGTACTTC. Protein product: CASSSTYEQYF. Using reference TRBV11-3 and TRBJ2-7 for the parts outside the CDR3, the full variable domain is EAGVVQSPRYKIIEKKQPVAFWCNPISGHNTLYWYLQNLGQGPELLIRYENEEAVDDSQLPKDRFSAERLKGVDSTLKIQPAELGDSAVYLCASSSTYEQYFGPGTRLTVT.

The chain couples TRBV6-2 or TRBV6-3 to TRBJ2-3; 9 bases map to TRBD2. The CDR3 length is 18 residues. Germline lookup yields CDR1 MNHEY and CDR2 SVGEGT. V lost 0 bases to trimming and J lost 0 bases; unmatched junction nucleotides: 7. This CDR3 reads CASSYSSASGDSTDTQYF. CDR3 bases: TGTGCCAGCAGTTACTCGAGTGCTAGCGGGGACAGCACAGATACGCAGTATTTT.

On this clone: Other DNA variants within this sample encode the same CDR3. The chain recombines TRBV11-3 with TRBJ2-5, with D possibly TRBD1 on 6 matching bases. CDR1 and CDR2 from the germline V gene are SGHNT and YENEEA. Trimming cost V 2 bases and J 2 bases, with 9 bases left between them. The CDR3 totals 14 residues. In DNA form, the CDR3 reads TGTGCCAGCAGCTTACGGGACAAACAAGAGACCCAGTACTTC. Translating gives CASSLRDKQETQYF.